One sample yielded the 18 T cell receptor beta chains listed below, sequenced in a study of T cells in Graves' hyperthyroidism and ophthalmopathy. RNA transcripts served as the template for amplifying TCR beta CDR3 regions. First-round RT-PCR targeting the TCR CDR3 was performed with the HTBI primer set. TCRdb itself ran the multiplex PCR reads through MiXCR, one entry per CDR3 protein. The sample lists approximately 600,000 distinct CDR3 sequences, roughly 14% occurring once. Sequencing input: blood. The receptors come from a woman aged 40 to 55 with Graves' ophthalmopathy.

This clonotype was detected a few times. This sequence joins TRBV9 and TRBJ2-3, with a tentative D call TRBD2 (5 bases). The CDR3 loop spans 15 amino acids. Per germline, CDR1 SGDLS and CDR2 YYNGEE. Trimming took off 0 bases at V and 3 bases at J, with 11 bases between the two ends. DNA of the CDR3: TGTGCCAGCAGCGTAGACGGGGTATCGACAGATACGCAGTATTTT. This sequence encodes CASSVDGVSTDTQYF.

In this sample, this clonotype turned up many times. As DNA, the CDR3 is TGTGCCATCAGTGAGCTGGGACAGGGGGCGGACGGTTCGGATGGCTACACCTTC. It translates to CAISELGQGADGSDGYTF. V usage is TRBV10-3 and J usage is TRBJ1-2, with 12 bases aligning to TRBD1. CDR3 length: 18 residues. Germline trimming cut 2 bases from V and 6 bases from J; bases unmatched to any gene: 13. Germline CDR1 ENHRY, CDR2 SYGVKD.

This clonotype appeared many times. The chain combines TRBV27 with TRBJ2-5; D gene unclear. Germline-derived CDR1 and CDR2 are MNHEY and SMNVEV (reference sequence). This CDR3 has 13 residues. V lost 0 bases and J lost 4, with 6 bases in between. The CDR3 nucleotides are TGTGCCAGCAGTTTATCGAAGGGAGAGACCCAGTACTTC. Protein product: CASSLSKGETQYF.

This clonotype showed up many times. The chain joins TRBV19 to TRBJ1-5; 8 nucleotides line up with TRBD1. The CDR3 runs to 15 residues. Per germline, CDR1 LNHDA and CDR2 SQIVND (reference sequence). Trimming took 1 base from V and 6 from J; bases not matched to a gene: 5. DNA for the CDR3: TGTGCCAGTAGTATAGCAGGGGGCGAAGGTCAGCCCCAGCATTTT. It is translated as CASSIAGGEGQPQHF.

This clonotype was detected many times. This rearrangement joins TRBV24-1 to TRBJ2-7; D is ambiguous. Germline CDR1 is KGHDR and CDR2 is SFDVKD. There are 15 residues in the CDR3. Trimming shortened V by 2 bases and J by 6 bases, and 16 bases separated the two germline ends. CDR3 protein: CATSDSDDPLSEQYF. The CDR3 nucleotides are TGTGCCACCAGTGATTCCGATGACCCGCTCTCCGAGCAGTACTTC.

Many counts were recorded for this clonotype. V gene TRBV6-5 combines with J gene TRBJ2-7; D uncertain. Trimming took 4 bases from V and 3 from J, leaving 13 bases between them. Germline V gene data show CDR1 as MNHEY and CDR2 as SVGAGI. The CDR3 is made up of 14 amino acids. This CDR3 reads CASSSGYLNYEQYF. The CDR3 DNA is TGTGCCAGCAGTTCCGGCTACCTAAACTACGAGCAGTACTTC.

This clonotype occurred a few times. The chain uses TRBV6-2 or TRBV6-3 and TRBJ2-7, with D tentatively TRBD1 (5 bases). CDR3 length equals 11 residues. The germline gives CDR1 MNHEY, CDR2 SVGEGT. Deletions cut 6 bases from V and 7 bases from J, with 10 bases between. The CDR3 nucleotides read TGTGCCAGCAGGGACATTAGAGAGCAGTACTTC. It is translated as CASRDIREQYF.

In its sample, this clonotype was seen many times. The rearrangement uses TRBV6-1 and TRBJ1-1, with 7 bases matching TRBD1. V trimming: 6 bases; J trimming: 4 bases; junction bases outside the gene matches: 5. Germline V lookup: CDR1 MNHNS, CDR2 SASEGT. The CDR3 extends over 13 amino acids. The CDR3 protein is CASSLYRGTEAFF. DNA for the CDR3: TGTGCCAGCAGCCTTTACAGGGGCACTGAAGCTTTCTTT.

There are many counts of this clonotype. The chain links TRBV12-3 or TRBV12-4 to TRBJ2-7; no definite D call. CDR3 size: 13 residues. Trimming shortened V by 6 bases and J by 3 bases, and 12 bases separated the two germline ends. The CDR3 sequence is CASRMGPIYEQYF. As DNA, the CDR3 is TGTGCCAGCAGGATGGGCCCCATCTACGAGCAGTACTTC.

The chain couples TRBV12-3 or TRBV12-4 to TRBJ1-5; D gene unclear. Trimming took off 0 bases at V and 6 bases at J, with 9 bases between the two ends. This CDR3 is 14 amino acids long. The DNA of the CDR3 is TGTGCCAGCAGTTTAGCGCTACAAGGTCAGCCCCAGCATTTT. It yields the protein CASSLALQGQPQHF.

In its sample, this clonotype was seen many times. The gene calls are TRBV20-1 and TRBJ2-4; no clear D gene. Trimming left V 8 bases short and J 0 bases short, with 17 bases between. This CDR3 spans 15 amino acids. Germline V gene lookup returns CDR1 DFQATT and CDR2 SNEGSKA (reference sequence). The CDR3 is CSPLTPGLAKNIQYF. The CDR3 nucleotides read TGCAGTCCGCTTACACCCGGATTAGCCAAAAACATTCAGTACTTC.

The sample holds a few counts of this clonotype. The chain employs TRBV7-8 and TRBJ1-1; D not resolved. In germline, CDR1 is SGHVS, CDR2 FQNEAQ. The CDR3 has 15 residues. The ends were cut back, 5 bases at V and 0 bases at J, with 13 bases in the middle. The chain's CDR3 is CASSAQTRLNTEAFF. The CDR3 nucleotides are TGTGCCAGCAGCGCCCAGACACGGTTGAACACTGAAGCTTTCTTT.

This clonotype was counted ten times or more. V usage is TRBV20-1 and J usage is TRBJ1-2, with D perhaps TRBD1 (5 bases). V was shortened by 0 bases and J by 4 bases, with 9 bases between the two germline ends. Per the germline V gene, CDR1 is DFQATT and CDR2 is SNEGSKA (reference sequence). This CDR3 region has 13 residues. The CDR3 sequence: CSAREQALYGYTF. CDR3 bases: TGCAGTGCTAGAGAACAGGCACTCTATGGCTACACCTTC.

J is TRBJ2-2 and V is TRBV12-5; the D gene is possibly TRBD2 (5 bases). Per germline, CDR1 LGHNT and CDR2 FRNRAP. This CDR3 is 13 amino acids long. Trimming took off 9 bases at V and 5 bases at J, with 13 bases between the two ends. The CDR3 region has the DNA TGTGCTAGCTGGGCTAGCAGTACCGGGGAGCTGTTTTTT. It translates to CASWASSTGELFF.

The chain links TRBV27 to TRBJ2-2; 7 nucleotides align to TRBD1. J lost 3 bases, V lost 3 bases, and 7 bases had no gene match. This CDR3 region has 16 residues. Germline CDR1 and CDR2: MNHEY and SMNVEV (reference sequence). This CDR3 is CASSLVSGQYTGELFF. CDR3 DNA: TGTGCCAGCAGTTTGGTGTCGGGACAGTACACCGGGGAGCTGTTTTTT.

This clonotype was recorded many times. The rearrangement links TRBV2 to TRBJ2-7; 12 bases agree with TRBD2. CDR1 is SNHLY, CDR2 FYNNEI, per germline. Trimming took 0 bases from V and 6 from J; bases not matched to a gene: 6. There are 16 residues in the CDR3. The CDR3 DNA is TGTGCCAGCAGTGAAGCGCTGGCTAGCGGGAGGGGCGAGCAGTACTTC. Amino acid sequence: CASSEALASGRGEQYF.

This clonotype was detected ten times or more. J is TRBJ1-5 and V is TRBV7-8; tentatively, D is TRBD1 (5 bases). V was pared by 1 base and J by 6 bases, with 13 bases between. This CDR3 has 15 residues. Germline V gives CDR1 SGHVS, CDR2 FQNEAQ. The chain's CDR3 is CASSLDSWGVQPQHF. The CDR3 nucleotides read TGTGCCAGCAGCTTAGACTCGTGGGGGGTTCAGCCCCAGCATTTT. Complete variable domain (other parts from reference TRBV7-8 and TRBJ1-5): GAGVSQSPRYKVAKRGQDVALRCDPISGHVSLFWYQQALGQGPEFLTYFQNEAQLDKSGLPSDRFFAERPEGSVSTLKIQRTQQEDSAVYLCASSLDSWGVQPQHFGDGTRLSIL.

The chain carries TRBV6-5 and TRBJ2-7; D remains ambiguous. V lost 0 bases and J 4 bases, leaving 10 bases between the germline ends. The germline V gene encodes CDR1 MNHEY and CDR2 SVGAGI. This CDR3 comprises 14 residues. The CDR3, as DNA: TGTGCCAGCAGTTACTCCTCGGCTGCTTACGAGCAGTACTTC. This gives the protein CASSYSSAAYEQYF.